Below, one T cell receptor beta chain is given with its context. The clone's antigen remains unknown. Base quality data are lacking; no much larger clone is found one base away. Healthy HIV-negative adults with no recently reported acute infections or vaccinations were included as donors. Every donor was a Caucasian adult living in Nashville, Tennessee, USA. CD4+ T cells were enriched through magnetic negative selection, after which naive cells were positively selected on CD45RA and the remaining negative fraction served as the memory subset. After blood collection by leukapheresis, PBMCs were isolated using Ficoll-Histopaque density gradient centrifugation and then cryopreserved in the vapor phase of liquid nitrogen. Analytical flow cytometry was used to check the purity and quantity of every magnetically sorted T cell population. Genomic DNA was isolated from every sorted fraction and measured by UV absorbance on a Nanodrop 2000c.

This sample is part of a study of shared clonotypes between healthy human individuals (dated by TCRdb to about 2020). The study in broad terms: Two women and a few men aged 18 to 49 years were included in the cohort. To estimate repertoire size and how much clonotypes are shared between individuals, the study performed deep sequencing of blood TCR repertoires from roughly five healthy adults. Each donor's leukapheresis produced roughly between about 0.8 and 8.9 billion PBMCs. Different laboratories and diverse techniques were used to prepare libraries and sequence TCR repertoires, to increase sequencing depth and limit assay-specific biases. For each donor, three plates each were used for CD4 naive and CD4 memory, two plates were used for CD8 naive, and one plate was used for CD8 memory. Results and caveats for the whole study, not just this receptor: The genetic and exposure-history diversity represented was limited by the small number of donors. Even with the large sequencing depth, rarefaction of the sorted-subset datasets indicated that sequencing was incomplete. Naive subsets generally had larger estimated clonotype richness than memory subsets. Based on pairwise subsampling, the degree of clonotype sharing among donors was expected to be affected by sequencing depth. Compared with non-shared clonotypes, the clonotypes found in all four sorted-subset donors had higher generation probabilities. Sampling was restricted to blood, and TCR repertoires in tissues likely differ from the TCR repertoires found in blood. Across a few donors, roughly 5.4% of naive CD4, more than 3% of naive CD8, 2.3% of memory CD4, and roughly 0.4% of memory CD8 clonotypes were shared.

Counted from cysteine to phenylalanine, this CDR3 has 14 amino acids. Only the CDR3 part of the read is kept: 42 bases, read in frame from the first base. V loses 0 bases, J loses 3 bases, and the germline ends lie 8 bases apart. As encoded in the germline V gene (reference sequence), CDR1 is MNHEY while CDR2 is SMNVEV. Using the deep immunoSEQ assay, multiplex PCR amplified TCR CDR3 regions from genomic DNA. Extracted genomic DNA from each cell subset was distributed evenly across all wells of several immunoSEQ 96-well plates, and each plate was treated as a replicate. For sorted subsets, about 220 ng of genomic DNA, equivalent to some 30,000 T cell genomes, went into each replicate PCR. Purified libraries were quantified with a Qubit 3.0 fluorometer, sized on a Bioanalyzer 2100, and re-quantified with the KAPA Library Quantification kit. A separate single-read 150-cycle Illumina NextSeq 550 flow cell was used to sequence each immunoSEQ 96-well plate. The authors' analysis ran thus. Because the immunoSEQ output held only junctional sequences and lacked quality scores, the filtering could not match the filtering applied to full-length reads. To assign V/J genes and CDR3, sequences were annotated using PyIR, a Python wrapper for IgBLAST v1.9, with IMGT germline references. Reads with weak V/J assignments (E-value above 1e-6), missing CDR3, stop codons, out-of-frame junctions, or ambiguous translated residues were removed. A V3J clonotype was defined by an identical inferred V gene, J gene, and CDR3 amino acid sequence. The percentage overlap between two repertoires was calculated by dividing the number of shared unique clonotypes by the size of the smaller repertoire. Richness of each repertoire was evaluated using RTK rarefaction, the Chao1 estimator, and Recon v2.1 estimates of unobserved clonotypes. For all TCRbeta clonotypes obtained by the gDNA method from several donors, generation probabilities were computed with OLGA. TCRdb provides this immuneACCESS table in a form limited to in-frame rearrangements. Some clones are lacking; in checked studies, under half of them reflect an unresolved V gene, and why the rest are absent is not known. D and trimming come from the DNA, and the V and J calls and clone size come from that table. A total of 1,400,000 or so clones appear in this sample, 98% of them only once. The ten top clones hold around 0.33% of the sample.

This TCR was recovered from a man aged 25 to 40 in good health. The rearranged segments are TRBV27 and TRBJ1-1; TRBD1 could be the D gene, as 5 bases match. The sequenced material came from naive CD4+ T cells sorted from blood. Sample cell subset or site, as interpreted from the label and publication: CD45RA+ positively selected. In nucleotides, the sequence is TGTGCCAGCAGTTTATCGGGGGTGCACACTGAAGCTTTCTTT. This encodes CASSLSGVHTEAFF.